This T cell receptor beta chain was identified in a study of PD-1 blockade in classical Hodgkin lymphoma. The study's findings and limits: Those starting nivolumab under 1 year post-ASCT were excluded. The baseline diversity of complete responders showed similarity to that of newly diagnosed patients. According to reports, newly diagnosed patients had lower baseline TCR diversity than healthy donors, and relapsed/refractory patients had lower baseline TCR diversity still.

Comment on this clone: No antigen is known for it.

Germline V gene data show CDR1 as MGHRA and CDR2 as YSYEKL. The CDR3 sequence is 11 residues long. V lost 1 base and J 10 bases, leaving 7 bases between the germline ends. The assay was immunoSEQ multiplex PCR, and TCRdb's table has in-frame clones only and misses some. The sample lists around 45,000 clones; over 65% were seen once. Every single patient, without exception, relapsed after autologous stem cell transplantation, and brentuximab vedotin exposure varied. Patients reached a best response of complete response, partial response or progressive disease. The TCR originated in a human donor with classical Hodgkin lymphoma. The chain carries TRBV4-1 and TRBJ1-2; no reliable D call. The source material was peripheral blood mononuclear cells (PBMCs), sampled before the second cycle of nivolumab. The DNA of the CDR3 is TGCGCCAGCAGCCAAGGAGACCTCTACACCTTC. As protein: CASSQGDLYTF.